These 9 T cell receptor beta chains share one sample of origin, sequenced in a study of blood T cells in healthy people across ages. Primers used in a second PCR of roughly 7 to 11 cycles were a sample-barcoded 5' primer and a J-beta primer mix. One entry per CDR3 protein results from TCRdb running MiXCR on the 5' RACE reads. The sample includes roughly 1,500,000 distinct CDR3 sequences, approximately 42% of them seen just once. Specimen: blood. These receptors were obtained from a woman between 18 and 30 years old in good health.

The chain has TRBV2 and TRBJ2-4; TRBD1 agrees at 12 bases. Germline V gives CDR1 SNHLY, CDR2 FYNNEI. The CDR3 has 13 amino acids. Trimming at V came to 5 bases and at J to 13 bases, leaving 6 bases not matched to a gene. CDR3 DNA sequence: TGTGCCAGCAGTAGGGACAGGGGGCAATTGCAGTACTTC. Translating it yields CASSRDRGQLQYF.

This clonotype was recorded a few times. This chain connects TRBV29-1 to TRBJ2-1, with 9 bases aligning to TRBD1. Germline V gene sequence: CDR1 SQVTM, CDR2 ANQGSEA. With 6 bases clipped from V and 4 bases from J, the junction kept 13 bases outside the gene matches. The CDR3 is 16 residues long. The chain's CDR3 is CSVSSSGTGRYNEQFF. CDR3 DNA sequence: TGCAGCGTCTCAAGCTCCGGGACAGGGAGATACAATGAGCAGTTCTTC.

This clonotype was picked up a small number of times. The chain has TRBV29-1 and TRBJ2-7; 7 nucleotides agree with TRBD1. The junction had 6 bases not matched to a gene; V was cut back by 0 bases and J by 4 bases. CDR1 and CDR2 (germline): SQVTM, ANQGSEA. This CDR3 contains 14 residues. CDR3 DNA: TGCAGCGTTGAAGATCCCGGGACAGAATACGAGCAGTACTTC. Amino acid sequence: CSVEDPGTEYEQYF.

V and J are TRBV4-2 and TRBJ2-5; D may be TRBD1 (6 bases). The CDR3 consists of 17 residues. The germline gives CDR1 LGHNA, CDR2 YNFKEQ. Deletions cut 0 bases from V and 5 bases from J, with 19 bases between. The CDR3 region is CASSQDSHEQGGETQYF. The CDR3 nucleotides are TGTGCCAGCAGCCAAGATTCTCACGAACAGGGTGGTGAGACCCAGTACTTC.

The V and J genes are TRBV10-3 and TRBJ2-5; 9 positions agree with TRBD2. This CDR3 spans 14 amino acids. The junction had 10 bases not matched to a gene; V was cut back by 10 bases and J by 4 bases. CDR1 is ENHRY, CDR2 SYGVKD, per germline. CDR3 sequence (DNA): TGTGCCACCAATAGCGGGAGAGAGGGAGAGACCCAGTACTTC. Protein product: CATNSGREGETQYF.

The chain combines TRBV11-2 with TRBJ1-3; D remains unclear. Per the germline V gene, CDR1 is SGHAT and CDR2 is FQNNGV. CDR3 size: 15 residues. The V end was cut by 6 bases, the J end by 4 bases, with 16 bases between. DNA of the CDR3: TGTGCCAGCAGACGTTTGAAAGGTGCCGGAAACACCATATATTTT. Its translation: CASRRLKGAGNTIYF.

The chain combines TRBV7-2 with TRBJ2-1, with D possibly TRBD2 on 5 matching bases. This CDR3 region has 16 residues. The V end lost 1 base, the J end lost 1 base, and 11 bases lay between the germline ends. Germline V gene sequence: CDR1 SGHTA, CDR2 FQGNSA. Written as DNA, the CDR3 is TGTGCCAGCAGCTTAGTTCCCAGCGGTTCCTACAATGAGCAGTTCTTC. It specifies CASSLVPSGSYNEQFF.

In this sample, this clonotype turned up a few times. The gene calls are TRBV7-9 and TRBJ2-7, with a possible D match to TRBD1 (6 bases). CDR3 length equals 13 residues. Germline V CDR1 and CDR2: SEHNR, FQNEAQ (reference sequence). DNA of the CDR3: TGTGCTGGCACACGGGACACTACCTACGAGCAGTACTTC. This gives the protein CAGTRDTTYEQYF. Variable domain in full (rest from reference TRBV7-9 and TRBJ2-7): DTGVSQNPRHKITKRGQNVTFRCDPISEHNRLYWYRQTLGQGPEFLTYFQNEAQLEKSRLLSDRFSAERPKGSFSTLEIQRTEQGDSAMYLCAGTRDTTYEQYFGPGTRLTVT.

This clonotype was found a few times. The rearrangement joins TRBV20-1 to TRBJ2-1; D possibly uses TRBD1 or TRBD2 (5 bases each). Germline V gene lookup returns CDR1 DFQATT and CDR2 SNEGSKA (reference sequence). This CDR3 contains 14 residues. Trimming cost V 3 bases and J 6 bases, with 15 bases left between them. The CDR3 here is CSARGRGEFNEQFF. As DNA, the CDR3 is TGCAGTGCTAGGGGCCGGGGCGAATTCAATGAGCAGTTCTTC.